One and the same sample provided the 5 T cell receptor beta chains below, sequenced in a study of T-cell memory formation after mild COVID-19. TCRdb independently ran MiXCR on the 5' RACE reads; one entry per CDR3 protein. Among about 360,000 distinct CDR3 sequences listed, approximately 15% were seen once. Sequencing was performed on PBMCs or a T cell subset sorted from them (not recorded which). The receptor set was obtained from a man in his late teens or twenties who had mild COVID-19 (a few samples of this study predate the infection). Cell type and time point are not known.

This clonotype showed up just a few times. The CDR3 DNA follows: TGCGCCAGCAGCCAAGATCACAGCTTGGTGACCCAGTACTTC. Amino acids: CASSQDHSLVTQYF. The chain is built from TRBV4-1 and TRBJ2-5, with no clear D. V was cut by 0 bases and J by 7 bases, with 12 bases left in between. The CDR3 length is 14 residues. Germline V gene lookup returns CDR1 MGHRA and CDR2 YSYEKL.

This clonotype was seen more than once but under ten times. V is TRBV6-2 or TRBV6-3 and J is TRBJ2-7; unclear D gene. The germline V gene encodes CDR1 MNHEY and CDR2 SVGEGT. The CDR3 has 14 amino acids. The V and J ends lost 6 bases and 1 base respectively, with 13 bases between them. The CDR3 reads CASRGWTNSYEQYV. The CDR3 nucleotides read TGTGCCAGCAGGGGGTGGACCAATTCCTACGAGCAGTACGTC.

On this clonotype itself: Germline is not matched at one junction end, which may reflect a read error. The chain couples TRBV10-3 to TRBJ1-6, with no clear D. This CDR3 has 14 amino acids. The germline gives CDR1 ENHRY, CDR2 SYGVKD. As DNA, the CDR3 is TGTGCCGTCAGCAGACCCTCCGTGGATTCACCCCTCCACTTT. Amino acids: CAVSRPSVDSPLHF.

This chain connects TRBV12-3 or TRBV12-4 to TRBJ1-2; the match to TRBD1 covers 10 bases. J was trimmed by 8 bases and V by 7 bases; bases with no gene match: 13. The CDR3 spans 15 residues. This CDR3 is CASTEGGQGSKGYTF. CDR3 DNA: TGTGCCAGCACCGAAGGGGGACAGGGGAGTAAGGGCTACACCTTC.

This clonotype was seen repeatedly, ten times or more. CDR3 region: CSVQNTEAFF. The CDR3 DNA reads TGCAGCGTGCAGAACACTGAAGCTTTCTTT. The rearrangement uses TRBV29-1 and TRBJ1-1; the D is unclear. Trimming removed 6 bases from V and 1 base from J, with 3 bases in between. The CDR3 covers 10 residues. Germline CDR1 reads SQVTM; CDR2 reads ANQGSEA.